This T cell receptor beta chain came from a study of cytomegalovirus exposure and HLA in healthy donors. In the PCR, 60 Vbeta and 13 Jbeta primers were used. The data were produced by immunoSEQ multiplex PCR, yet TCRdb's version contains in-frame clones alone and is incomplete. The sample shows approximately 190,000 clones, around 83% of them seen only once. Study findings and constraints: A missense DCLRE1C variant was associated with V- and J-gene trimming of TCR beta chains in a later analysis, and an independent cohort replicated the association. The productive fraction for most TCR beta V segments was about 90% or about 30% in an earlier analysis.

Germline V gene lookup returns CDR1 SGHAT and CDR2 FQNNGV. The V and J ends lost 3 bases and 8 bases, in that order; junction bases with no gene match: 5. The CDR3 is 15 residues long. A note on this clone: Its antigen is unknown.

Sequencing was performed on PBMCs. This chain uses TRBV11-2 with TRBJ1-6, with 9 bases aligning to TRBD1. The clonotype comes from a woman under 30 in good health and CMV-seronegative. CDR3 sequence reads: CASSFRGQGYSPLHF. CDR3 sequence (DNA): TGTGCCAGCAGCTTTAGGGGACAGGGTTATTCACCCCTCCACTTT.